Described below is a single TCR beta chain sequence and its context. The antigen is not known. The data derive from a study of vaccination and CD4 T cells after COVID-19. Study-level background: For each participant, vaccination comprised two doses of either the BNT162b2 or the mRNA-1273 vaccine. The peptides that stimulated the cells were overlapping spike peptides from SARS-CoV-2, HCoV-NL63, HCoV-OC43 and HCoV-229E.

The Oncomine TCR Beta short-read assay generated sequence data from the DNA of cultured CD4+ T cells. Genomic DNA was drawn out of CD4+ T cells grown in culture. TCRdb redid the calling of the PCR reads with MiXCR, one entry per CDR3 protein. Of about 8,900 distinct CDR3 sequences listed, less than 35% are singletons. The germline CDR1 and CDR2 sequences are SGHRS and YFSETQ. CDR3 length: 14 residues. Trimming left V 2 bases short and J 8 bases short, with 13 bases between. Documented treatment: approximately 11-day PBMC culture with coronavirus spike peptide pools or control peptides (ViraFEST assay). Samples of CD4+ T cells were obtained from the unexposed donor before the COVID-19 pandemic (2011-2018).

The source of this sequence is a human donor in good health. The sequenced material came from CD4+ T cells from blood, cultured in vitro. The chain couples TRBV5-1 to TRBJ1-4; D unresolved. The CDR3 bases are TGCGCCAGCAGCTTTCGGGCAGTTGGGGAAAAACTGTTTTTT. Translation: CASSFRAVGEKLFF.